This T cell receptor beta chain originates from a study of T cell changes during pregnancy in multiple sclerosis (dated by TCRdb to between 2017 and 2020). Study-wide context: The study examined how the T cell repertoire changed over the course of pregnancy in women with multiple sclerosis.

Library preparation was by the immunoSEQ multiplex PCR assay. TCRdb carries this immuneACCESS record with in-frame sequences only. Its versions omit some clonotypes, under half of them owing to an unresolved V gene in the studies checked, with the rest unexplained. The sample table lists approximately 27,000 clones, approximately 92% of them with a count of one. The ten largest clones add up to roughly 0.74% of the sample. Notes on this clone: The specificity of this receptor is unknown. Per-base quality was not reported, and no clone a single base away is much larger than it.

Including the terminal cysteine and phenylalanine, the CDR3 comprises 16 residues. Only the CDR3 portion is preserved as DNA: 48 bases, with reading frame beginning at the first base. V is pruned by 5 bases and J by 0 bases, leaving 7 bases of the junction without a gene match. CDR1 and CDR2, looked up from the germline V gene, are SGHAT and FQNNGV. This TCR derives from a female donor with multiple sclerosis, enrolled in a pregnancy study. This chain joins TRBV11-2 to TRBJ1-1, with TRBD1 matching 9 junction bases. Sequences were derived from CD4+ T cells from peripheral blood mononuclear cells, sampled in the first trimester of pregnancy. The CDR3 corresponds to CASSPRTGVVNTEAFF. The bases are TGTGCCAGCAGCCCTCGGACAGGGGTTGTGAACACTGAAGCTTTCTTT.